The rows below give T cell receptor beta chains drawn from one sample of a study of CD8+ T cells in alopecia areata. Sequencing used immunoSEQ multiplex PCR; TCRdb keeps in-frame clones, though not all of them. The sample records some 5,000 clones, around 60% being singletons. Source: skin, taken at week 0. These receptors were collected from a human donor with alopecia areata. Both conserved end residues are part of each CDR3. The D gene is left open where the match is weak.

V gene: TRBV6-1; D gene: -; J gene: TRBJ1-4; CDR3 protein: CASSERRMRTSTNEKLFF
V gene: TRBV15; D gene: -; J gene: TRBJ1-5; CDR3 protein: CATSRVGGIQPQHF
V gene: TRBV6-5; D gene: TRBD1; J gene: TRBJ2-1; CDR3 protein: CASAGTGLYNEQFF
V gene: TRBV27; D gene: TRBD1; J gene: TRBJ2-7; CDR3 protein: CASSPRDRSYEQYF
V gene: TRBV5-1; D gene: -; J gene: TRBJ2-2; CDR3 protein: CASSLSGANTGELFF
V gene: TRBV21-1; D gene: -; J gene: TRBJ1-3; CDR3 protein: CASSKARQVPGNTIYF
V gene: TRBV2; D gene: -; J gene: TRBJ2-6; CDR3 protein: CASTYLRDGISGANVLTF
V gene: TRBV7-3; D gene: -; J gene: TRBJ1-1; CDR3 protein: CASSWDGANTEAFF
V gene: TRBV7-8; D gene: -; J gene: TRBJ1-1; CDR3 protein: CASSFNAEAFF
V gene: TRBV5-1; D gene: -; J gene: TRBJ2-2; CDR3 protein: CASSVERGKNTGELFF
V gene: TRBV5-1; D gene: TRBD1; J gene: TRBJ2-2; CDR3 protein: CASSPYNRGRISNTGELFF
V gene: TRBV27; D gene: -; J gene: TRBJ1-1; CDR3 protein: CASSLGTVNTEAFF
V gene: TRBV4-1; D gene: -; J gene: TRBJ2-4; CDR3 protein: CASSQAGFQAKNIQYF
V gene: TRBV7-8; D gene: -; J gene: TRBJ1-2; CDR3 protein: CASSTQAAGGYTF
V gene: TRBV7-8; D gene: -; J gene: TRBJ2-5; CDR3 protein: CASSSGSVLETQYF
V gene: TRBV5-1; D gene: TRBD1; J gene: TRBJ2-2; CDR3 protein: CASSWIRDRGYTGELFF
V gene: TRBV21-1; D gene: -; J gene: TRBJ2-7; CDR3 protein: CASRGSGAEQYF
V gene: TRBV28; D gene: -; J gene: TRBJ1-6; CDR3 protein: CASREPGFYNSPLHF
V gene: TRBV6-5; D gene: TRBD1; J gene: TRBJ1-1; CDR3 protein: CASTRDRALNTEAFF
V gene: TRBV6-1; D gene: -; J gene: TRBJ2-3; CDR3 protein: CASRKSGTQQDTQYF